This T cell receptor (beta chain) was sequenced for a study of cytomegalovirus exposure and HLA in healthy donors. The study, taken as a whole, reports: Analysis performed later showed TCR beta chains linked to HLA being more clonally expanded than equally common others. HLA allele associations emerged for around 15,000 TCR beta sequences in a later analysis, at 0.05 false discovery rate. According to reports, the classifier identified cytomegalovirus status with high specificity and sensitivity. A few V segments could not be told apart, such as TRBV6-2 and TRBV6-3, and were left out.

A word on this clone: Antigen: not known.

The ends lost 4 bases at V and 2 bases at J; junction bases unmatched: 5. Germline V gene sequence: CDR1 SGHRS, CDR2 YFSETQ. The CDR3 covers 14 residues. The PCR ran on 60 Vbeta and 13 Jbeta primers. Data came from immunoSEQ multiplex PCR; TCRdb stores just in-frame clones and leaves some out. The profile covers 270,000 or so clones, with around 90% appearing a single time and around 1.7% taken by the ten largest. Sequencing used PBMCs. The clonotype originates from a girl between 2 and 10 years old in good health and CMV-seronegative. The chain is built from TRBV5-1 and TRBJ1-2; 7 positions match TRBD1. For the CDR3, the DNA is TGCGCCAGCAGCCGGGACAGACAAAACTATGGCTACACCTTC. Its translation is CASSRDRQNYGYTF.